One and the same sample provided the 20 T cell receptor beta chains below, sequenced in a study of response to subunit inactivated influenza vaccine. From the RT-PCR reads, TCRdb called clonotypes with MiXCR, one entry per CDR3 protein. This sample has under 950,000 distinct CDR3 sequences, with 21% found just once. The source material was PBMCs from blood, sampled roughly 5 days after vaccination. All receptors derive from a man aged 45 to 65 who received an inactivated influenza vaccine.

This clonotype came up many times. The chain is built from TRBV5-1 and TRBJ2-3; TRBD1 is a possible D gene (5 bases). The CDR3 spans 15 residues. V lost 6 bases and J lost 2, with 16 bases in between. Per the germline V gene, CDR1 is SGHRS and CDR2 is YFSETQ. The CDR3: CASTLWGGNTDTQYF. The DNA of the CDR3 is TGCGCCAGCACCCTCTGGGGCGGTAACACAGATACGCAGTATTTT. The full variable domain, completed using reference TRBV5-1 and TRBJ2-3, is KAGVTQTPRYLIKTRGQQVTLSCSPISGHRSVSWYQQTPGQGLQFLFEYFSETQRNKGNFPGRFSGRQFSNSRSEMNVSTLELGDSALYLCASTLWGGNTDTQYFGPGTRLTVL.

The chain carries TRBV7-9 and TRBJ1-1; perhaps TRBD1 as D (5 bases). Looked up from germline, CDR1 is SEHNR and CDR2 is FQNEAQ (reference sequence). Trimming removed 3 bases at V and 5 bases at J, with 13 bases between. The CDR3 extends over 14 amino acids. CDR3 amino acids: CASSFPGPGTEAFF. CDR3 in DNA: TGTGCCAGCAGCTTCCCAGGGCCGGGGACTGAAGCTTTCTTT.

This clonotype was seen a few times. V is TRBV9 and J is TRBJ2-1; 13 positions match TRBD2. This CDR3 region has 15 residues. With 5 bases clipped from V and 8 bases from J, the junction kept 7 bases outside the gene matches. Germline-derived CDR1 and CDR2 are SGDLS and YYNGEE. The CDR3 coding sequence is TGTGCCAGCAGTGATACTAGCGGGAGGGGCGATGAGCAGTTCTTC. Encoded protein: CASSDTSGRGDEQFF.

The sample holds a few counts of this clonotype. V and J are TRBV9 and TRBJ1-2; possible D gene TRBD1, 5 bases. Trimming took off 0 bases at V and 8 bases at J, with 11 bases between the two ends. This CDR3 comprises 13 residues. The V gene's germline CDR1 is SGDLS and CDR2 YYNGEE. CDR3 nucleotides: TGTGCCAGCAGCGTAGGGGGCAGAATGGGCTACACCTTC. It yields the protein CASSVGGRMGYTF.

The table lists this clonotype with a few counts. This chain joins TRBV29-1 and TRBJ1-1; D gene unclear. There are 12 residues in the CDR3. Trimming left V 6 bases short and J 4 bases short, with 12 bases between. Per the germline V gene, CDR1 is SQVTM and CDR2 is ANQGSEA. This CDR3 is CSVVGVGTEAFF. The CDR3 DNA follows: TGCAGCGTGGTGGGTGTGGGCACTGAAGCTTTCTTT.

The CDR3 bases are TGTGCCAGCAGTTTTAACTTGGGACAGCAACTGAACACTGAAGCTTTCTTT. Its protein is CASSFNLGQQLNTEAFF. The chain employs TRBV28 and TRBJ1-1; TRBD1 matches 7 bases. Germline-derived CDR1 and CDR2 are MDHEN and SYDVKM. Trimming took 3 bases from V and 0 from J; bases not matched to a gene: 10. This CDR3 is 17 amino acids long.

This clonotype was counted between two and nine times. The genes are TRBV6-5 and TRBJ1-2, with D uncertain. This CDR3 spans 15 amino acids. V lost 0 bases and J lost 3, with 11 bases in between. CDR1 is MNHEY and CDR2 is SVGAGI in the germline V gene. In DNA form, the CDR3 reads TGTGCCAGCAGTTACTCGGTAGGGCAGTACTATGGCTACACCTTC. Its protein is CASSYSVGQYYGYTF.

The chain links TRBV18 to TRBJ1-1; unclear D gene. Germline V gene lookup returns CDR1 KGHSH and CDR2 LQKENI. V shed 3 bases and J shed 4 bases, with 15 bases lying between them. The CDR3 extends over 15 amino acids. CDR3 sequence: CASSPMGWVGTEAFF. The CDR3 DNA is TGTGCCAGCTCACCGATGGGATGGGTTGGCACTGAAGCTTTCTTT. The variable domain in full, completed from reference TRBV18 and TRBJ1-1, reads NAGVMQNPRHLVRRRGQEARLRCSPMKGHSHVYWYRQLPEEGLKFMVYLQKENIIDESGMPKERFSAEFPKEGPSILRIQQVVRGDSAAYFCASSPMGWVGTEAFFGQGTRLTVV.

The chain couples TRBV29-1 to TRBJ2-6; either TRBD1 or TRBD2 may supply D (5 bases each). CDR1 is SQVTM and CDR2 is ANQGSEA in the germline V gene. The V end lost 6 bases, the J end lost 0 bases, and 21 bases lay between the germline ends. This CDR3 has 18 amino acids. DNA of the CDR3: TGCAGCGTCACTCCTACGGGGCCGGAACACTCTGGGGCCAACGTCCTGACTTTC. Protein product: CSVTPTGPEHSGANVLTF.

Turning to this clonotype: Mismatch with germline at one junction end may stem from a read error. CDR3 sequence (DNA): TGTGCCAGCAGTAACGGACAGCTCCACGATTTC. Protein sequence: CASSNGQLHDF. The chain carries TRBV6-2 or TRBV6-3 and TRBJ2-7; TRBD1 is a possible D gene (6 bases). This CDR3 has 11 residues. Per germline, CDR1 MNHEY and CDR2 SVGEGT.

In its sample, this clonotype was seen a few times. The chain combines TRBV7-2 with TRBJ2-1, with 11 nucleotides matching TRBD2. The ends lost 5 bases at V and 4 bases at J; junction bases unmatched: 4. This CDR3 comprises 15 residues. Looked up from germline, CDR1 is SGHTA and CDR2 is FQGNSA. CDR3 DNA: TGTGCCAGCAGCACTAGCGGGGGCAATTACAATGAGCAGTTCTTC. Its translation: CASSTSGGNYNEQFF.

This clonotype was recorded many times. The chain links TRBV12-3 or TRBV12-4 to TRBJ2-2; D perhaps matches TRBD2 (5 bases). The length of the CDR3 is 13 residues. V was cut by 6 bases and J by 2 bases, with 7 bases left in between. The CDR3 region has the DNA TGTGCCAGCAGAACTAGAAACACCGGGGAGCTGTTTTTT. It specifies CASRTRNTGELFF.

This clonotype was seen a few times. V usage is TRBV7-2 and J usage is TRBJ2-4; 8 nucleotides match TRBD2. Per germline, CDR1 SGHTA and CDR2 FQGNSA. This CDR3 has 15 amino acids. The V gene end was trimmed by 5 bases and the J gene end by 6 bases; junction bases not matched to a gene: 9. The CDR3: CASSTGGGGGNIQYF. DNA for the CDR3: TGTGCCAGCAGCACCGGGGGGGGCGGAGGAAACATTCAGTACTTC.

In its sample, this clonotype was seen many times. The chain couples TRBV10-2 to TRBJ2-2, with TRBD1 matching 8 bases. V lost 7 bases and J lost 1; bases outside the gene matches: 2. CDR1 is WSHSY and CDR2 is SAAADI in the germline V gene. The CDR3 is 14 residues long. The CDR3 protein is CASKGQVNTGELFF. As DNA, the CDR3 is TGCGCCAGCAAGGGACAGGTGAACACCGGGGAGCTGTTTTTT.

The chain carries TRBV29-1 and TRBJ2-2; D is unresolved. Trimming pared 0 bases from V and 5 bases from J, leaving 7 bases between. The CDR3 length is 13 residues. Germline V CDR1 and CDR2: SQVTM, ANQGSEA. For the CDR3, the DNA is TGCAGCGTTGAAGAGTTCAGTACCGGGGAGCTGTTTTTT. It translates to CSVEEFSTGELFF.

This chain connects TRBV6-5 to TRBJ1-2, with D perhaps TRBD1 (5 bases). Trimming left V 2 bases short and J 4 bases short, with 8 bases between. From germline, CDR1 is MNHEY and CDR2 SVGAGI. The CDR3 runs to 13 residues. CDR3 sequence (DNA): TGTGCCAGCAGTTACGCAGGGACCTATGGCTACACCTTC. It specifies CASSYAGTYGYTF.

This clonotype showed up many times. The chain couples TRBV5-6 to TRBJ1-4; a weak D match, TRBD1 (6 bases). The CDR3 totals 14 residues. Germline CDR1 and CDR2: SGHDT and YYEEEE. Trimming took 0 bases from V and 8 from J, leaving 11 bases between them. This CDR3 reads CASSLAGHLEKLFF. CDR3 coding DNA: TGTGCCAGCAGCTTGGCGGGACACCTCGAAAAACTGTTTTTT.

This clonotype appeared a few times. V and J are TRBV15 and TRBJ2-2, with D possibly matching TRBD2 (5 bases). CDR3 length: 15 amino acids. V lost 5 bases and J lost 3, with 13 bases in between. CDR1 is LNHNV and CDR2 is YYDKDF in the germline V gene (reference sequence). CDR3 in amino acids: CATSVETTHTGELFF. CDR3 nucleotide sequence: TGTGCCACCAGCGTCGAGACTACCCACACCGGGGAGCTGTTTTTT.

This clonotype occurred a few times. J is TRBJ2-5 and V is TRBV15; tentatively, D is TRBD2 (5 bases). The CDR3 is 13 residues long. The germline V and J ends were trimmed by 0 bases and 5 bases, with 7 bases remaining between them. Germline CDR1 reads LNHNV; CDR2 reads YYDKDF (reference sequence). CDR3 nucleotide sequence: TGTGCCACCAGCAGAGATTCGGGGGAGACCCAGTACTTC. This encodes CATSRDSGETQYF.

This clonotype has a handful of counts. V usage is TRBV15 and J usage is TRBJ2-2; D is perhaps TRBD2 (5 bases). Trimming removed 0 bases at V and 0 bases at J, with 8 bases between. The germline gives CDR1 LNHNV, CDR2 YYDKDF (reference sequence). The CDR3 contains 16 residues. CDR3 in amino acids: CATSRERAANTGELFF. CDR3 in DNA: TGTGCCACCAGCAGAGAGAGGGCAGCGAACACCGGGGAGCTGTTTTTT.